This TCR beta chain was sequenced during a study of blood T cell repertoires in COVID-19. Study background: Acute-phase and convalescent COVID-19 samples originated in the United States, Italy and Spain. T cells, B-cell-depleted T cells, or PBMCs provided the cDNA or gDNA that served as material.

The CDR3 is 16 residues long. The junction had 11 bases not matched to a gene; V was cut back by 3 bases and J by 5 bases. Germline CDR1 SGHNT, CDR2 YYREEE (reference sequence). The protocol was immunoSEQ multiplex PCR, while the TCRdb copy is restricted to in-frame clones and leaves out a portion. The data show some 220,000 clones, about 80% seen once. The sequence came from a woman in her twenties or thirties who had recovered from COVID-19. The chain combines TRBV5-4 with TRBJ2-5, with TRBD1 matching 9 bases. Specimen: peripheral blood. The CDR3 DNA follows: TGTGCCAGCAGCTCTAACCCTGGGACAGGGAGGGAGACCCAGTACTTC. This encodes CASSSNPGTGRETQYF.